This TCR beta chain is from a study of memory CD4+ T cells and cytomegalovirus serostatus. Study in general: Donors were healthy Belgian adults, several CMV seropositive and roughly 25 seronegative. Study conclusions and caveats: Repertoires predicted CMV serostatus with median bootstrapped AUC of approximately 0.94. About 40% of the roughly 160 known CMV-associated TCRbeta sequences appeared in CD4+ memory.

Worth noting for this clone: The target antigen is unknown.

Study processing details: Out-of-frame sequences were removed, leaving 2,204,828 distinct TCRbeta sequences. Using immunoSEQ multiplex PCR, the repertoire was profiled, and TCRdb retains in-frame clones only, with some absent. That table is the source of V, J and clone size, and D and trimming were worked out from the DNA. The sample includes 45,000 to 60,000 clones, just under 80% of them seen just once. The CDR3 contains 13 residues. Trimming removed 5 bases at V and 4 bases at J, with 11 bases between. Germline loops: CDR1 MNHEY, CDR2 SVGAGI. The sort gate was single viable CD3+CD4+CD8-CD45RO+ cells for memory CD4+ T cells.

The sample comprised memory CD4+ T cells from blood. The chain has TRBV6-5 and TRBJ2-5; D is uncertain. This clonotype was sampled from an adult in good health and CMV-seronegative. The CDR3 reads CASSREYAETQYF. The CDR3 DNA reads as TGTGCCAGCAGTCGAGAGTACGCAGAGACCCAGTACTTC.